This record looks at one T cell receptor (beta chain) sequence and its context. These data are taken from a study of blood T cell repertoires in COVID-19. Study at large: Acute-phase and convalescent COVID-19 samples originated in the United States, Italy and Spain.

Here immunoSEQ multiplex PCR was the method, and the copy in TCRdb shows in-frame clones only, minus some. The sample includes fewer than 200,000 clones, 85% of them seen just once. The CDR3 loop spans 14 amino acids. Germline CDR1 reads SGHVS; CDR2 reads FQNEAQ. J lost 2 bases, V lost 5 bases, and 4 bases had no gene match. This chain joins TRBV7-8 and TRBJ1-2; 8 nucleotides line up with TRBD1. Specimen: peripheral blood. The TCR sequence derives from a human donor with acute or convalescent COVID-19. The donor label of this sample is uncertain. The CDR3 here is CASSPRTGNYGYTF. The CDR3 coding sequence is TGTGCCAGCAGCCCACGGACAGGGAACTATGGCTACACCTTC.